This entry lists 6 T cell receptor beta chains sequenced from one sample in a study of vaccination and CD4 T cells after COVID-19 (dated by TCRdb to about 2022). The library was built by means of PCR. TCRdb records Illumina iSeq 100 as the sequencer. TCR sequencing of DNA from cultured CD4+ T cells used the Oncomine TCR Beta short-read assay at the Johns Hopkins FTIC core. In-frame beta chains were kept once TCRdb had trimmed the public reads at Q25 with fastp and called clones with MiXCR. One record per CDR3 amino acid sequence lists the most common genes and DNA. The sample profile shows 4,000 to 4,500 distinct CDR3 sequences; 20% of them were found once. 20% to 25% of the sample belongs to the ten largest clones. Interpreted using the paper, the treatment or condition label stands for: roughly ten-day PBMC culture with coronavirus spike peptide pools or control peptides (ViraFEST assay). The antigens of these receptors remain unknown.

Source material: CD4+ T cells from blood, cultured in vitro. The receptors stem from a human donor who had recovered from COVID-19.

The chain's CDR3 is CASSRGTGGSYEQYF. CDR3 coding DNA: TGTGCCAGCAGTCGCGGGACAGGTGGGTCCTACGAGCAGTACTTC. J is TRBJ2-7 and V is TRBV6-1; 8 bases map to TRBD1. Germline-derived CDR1 and CDR2 are MNHNS and SASEGT. Germline trimming cut 5 bases from V and 1 base from J; bases unmatched to any gene: 7. CDR3 length: 15 residues.

The chain joins TRBV30 to TRBJ1-4; tentative D call: TRBD1 (6 bases). V was trimmed by 0 bases and J by 7 bases, leaving 9 bases between them. The CDR3 totals 13 residues. Germline loops: CDR1 GTSNPN, CDR2 SVGIG (reference sequence). The CDR3 here is CAWSVQGSEKLFF. Written as DNA, the CDR3 is TGTGCCTGGAGTGTACAGGGTAGTGAAAAACTGTTTTTT.

This clonotype is medium-sized (0.01 to 0.1%) within its sample. V usage is TRBV15 and J usage is TRBJ1-5; TRBD1 is a possible D gene (5 bases). In germline, CDR1 is LNHNV, CDR2 YYDKDF (reference sequence). Trimming removed 0 bases at V and 6 bases at J, with 15 bases between. The CDR3 covers 16 residues. The CDR3 is CATSRDRGGLGQPQHF. CDR3 coding DNA: TGTGCCACCAGCAGAGATCGGGGGGGTCTGGGTCAGCCCCAGCATTTT.

In its sample, this clonotype ranks as medium-sized. The rearrangement links TRBV15 to TRBJ2-3; TRBD2 aligns across 12 bases. This CDR3 contains 15 residues. V gave up 5 bases and J gave up 1 base; unmatched junction bases: 1. Germline V gene sequence: CDR1 LNHNV, CDR2 YYDKDF (reference sequence). CDR3 sequence: CATSRTSGGTDTQYF. The CDR3 DNA is TGTGCCACCAGCCGGACTAGCGGGGGCACAGATACGCAGTATTTT. Complete variable domain (other parts from reference TRBV15 and TRBJ2-3): DAMVIQNPRYQVTQFGKPVTLSCSQTLNHNVMYWYQQKSSQAPKLLFHYYDKDFNNEADTPDNFQSRRPNTSFCFLDIRSPGLGDTAMYLCATSRTSGGTDTQYFGPGTRLTVL.

This clonotype has just a few counts. The chain recombines TRBV10-3 with TRBJ2-7, with TRBD2 identical over 9 bases. J gave up 0 bases and V 2 bases, and 8 bases lay outside the gene matches. CDR3 length: 17 amino acids. Germline V gene data show CDR1 as ENHRY and CDR2 as SYGVKD. The CDR3 spells CAISEVLAGPRSYEQYF. CDR3 in DNA: TGTGCCATCAGTGAGGTGCTAGCGGGGCCTCGCTCCTACGAGCAGTACTTC.

V usage is TRBV12-3 or TRBV12-4 and J usage is TRBJ2-3, with 11 bases lining up with TRBD2. This CDR3 contains 14 residues. Unmatched junction bases numbered 10, after V lost 6 bases and J lost 11 bases. The CDR3 protein is CASSPLAGGPGQYF. CDR3 bases: TGTGCCAGCAGCCCTCTAGCGGGGGGCCCCGGGCAGTATTTT.